This T cell receptor (beta chain) derives from a study of cytomegalovirus exposure and HLA in healthy donors. Of note for this clone: Antigen unknown.

Study findings and constraints: Specific recognition of CMV antigens was confirmed in vitro for a few chains (all CMV-associated). While the bulk of TCR sequences proved rare, some public TCRs turned up in many donors. The tendency of first-cohort TCR clusters to co-occur in the roughly 120 validation repertoires was the finding of a later analysis. High sensitivity and specificity were reportedly achieved when the classifier diagnosed cytomegalovirus status.

V lost 5 bases, J lost 10 bases, and 2 bases stayed unmatched. The CDR3 is made up of 13 amino acids. Germline assignment: CDR1 SEHNR and CDR2 FQNEAQ (reference sequence). The method was immunoSEQ multiplex PCR; TCRdb's version includes in-frame clones alone and lacks a portion of them. The sample has under 300,000 clones; around 91% are singletons. This chain uses TRBV7-9 with TRBJ1-6; the match to TRBD1 covers 10 bases. The source of this sequence is a woman under 30 in good health and CMV-seronegative. Material: PBMCs. CDR3 amino acids: CASSETGGSPLHF. The CDR3 DNA follows: TGTGCCAGCAGCGAGACAGGGGGCTCACCCCTCCACTTT.